The 27 T cell receptor beta chains reported below all come from one sample, sequenced in a study of neurological immune-mediated disorders. Each CDR3 protein gets one entry after TCRdb re-called the 5' RACE reads with MiXCR. The table records 75,000 to 95,000 distinct CDR3 sequences, roughly 17% of them present only once. The sample comprised PBMCs. The receptors were gathered from a woman aged 40-49 years in good health.

This clonotype showed up many times. The genes are TRBV28 and TRBJ1-1, with D tentatively TRBD1 (5 bases). The V and J ends lost 6 bases and 4 bases respectively, with 15 bases between them. Looked up from germline, CDR1 is MDHEN and CDR2 is SYDVKM. The CDR3 is made up of 14 amino acids. CDR3 sequence (DNA): TGTGCCAGCAGCCGCTCGGGGCTTGGCACTGAAGCTTTCTTT. This sequence encodes CASSRSGLGTEAFF.

This clonotype has a count of ten or more. This chain uses TRBV20-1 with TRBJ1-5; 7 bases fit TRBD1. CDR3 length: 16 residues. Germline V gives CDR1 DFQATT, CDR2 SNEGSKA (reference sequence). Trimming at V came to 5 bases and at J to 1 base, leaving 11 bases not matched to a gene. The CDR3 protein is CSAVRDSLQSNQPQHF. For the CDR3, the DNA is TGCAGTGCTGTCCGGGACAGCCTTCAGAGCAATCAGCCCCAGCATTTT.

In this sample, this clonotype turned up many times. V usage is TRBV12-3 or TRBV12-4 and J usage is TRBJ2-3; tentatively, D is TRBD1 (6 bases). This CDR3 comprises 14 residues. Trimming stripped 5 bases from V and 3 bases from J, with 12 bases between. DNA for the CDR3: TGTGCCAGCAGTCACGCAGGGGAGACAGATACGCAGTATTTT. Translated: CASSHAGETDTQYF.

This clonotype has at least ten counts. In nucleotides, the CDR3 is TGTGCCAGCAGCTTAGTGAGTAGCGGGGAGCCCTCCGAGCAGTACGTC. Amino acids: CASSLVSSGEPSEQYV. The V call is TRBV7-2, the J call TRBJ2-7, with 8 nucleotides matching TRBD2. In germline, CDR1 is SGHTA, CDR2 FQGNSA. The CDR3 has 16 residues. The V and J ends lost 1 base and 6 bases, in that order; junction bases with no gene match: 11.

This clonotype was seen at least ten times. The CDR3: CASSPGTGGVSYTF. CDR3 DNA: TGCGCCAGCAGCCCCGGGACAGGGGGCGTAAGCTACACCTTC. The rearrangement links TRBV10-2 to TRBJ1-2; 12 bases agree with TRBD1. V dropped 6 bases and J dropped 9; count of bases not matched to a gene: 8. The germline gives CDR1 WSHSY, CDR2 SAAADI. This CDR3 is 14 amino acids long.

This clonotype was seen at least ten times. The CDR3 sequence is CSARDHGDSRETQYF. The CDR3 DNA reads as TGCAGTGCTAGAGATCACGGGGACTCCAGAGAGACCCAGTACTTC. The chain joins TRBV20-1 to TRBJ2-5; TRBD2 is a possible D gene (6 bases). Germline V gene data show CDR1 as DFQATT and CDR2 as SNEGSKA (reference sequence). V was cut by 0 bases and J by 4 bases, with 15 bases left in between. The CDR3 extends over 15 amino acids.

V usage is TRBV11-2 and J usage is TRBJ2-7, with 10 bases identical to TRBD2. The ends lost 0 bases at V and 4 bases at J; junction bases unmatched: 6. This CDR3 is 16 amino acids long. The germline CDR1 and CDR2 sequences are SGHAT and FQNNGV. In nucleotides, the CDR3 is TGTGCCAGCAGCTTAGATAGCGGGGGGACCTTATACGAGCAGTACTTC. Protein product: CASSLDSGGTLYEQYF.

This clonotype was counted at least ten times. The chain recombines TRBV20-1 with TRBJ1-5, with D possibly TRBD1 on 6 matching bases. Trimming left V 3 bases short and J 1 base short, with 19 bases between. This CDR3 region has 17 residues. Per the germline V gene, CDR1 is DFQATT and CDR2 is SNEGSKA (reference sequence). Here the CDR3 DNA reads TGCAGTGCTAGCCCCTCGGGTGGGGGCGCCAGCAATCAGCCCCAGCATTTT. Protein: CSASPSGGGASNQPQHF.

The sample holds many counts of this clonotype. The chain recombines TRBV6-6 with TRBJ2-4; D remains unclear. The CDR3 has 15 amino acids. Germline CDR1 reads MNHNY; CDR2 reads SVGAGI (reference sequence). V lost 5 bases, J lost 0 bases, and 11 bases lay in between. CDR3 bases: TGTGCCAGCAGTCCCGAGACATTAGCCAAAAACATTCAGTACTTC. This encodes CASSPETLAKNIQYF.

Many counts were recorded for this clonotype. The CDR3 sequence is CASSQDGLAENNEQFF. CDR3 in DNA: TGTGCCAGCAGCCAGGACGGACTAGCGGAAAACAATGAGCAGTTCTTC. The V and J genes are TRBV3-1 and TRBJ2-1; TRBD2 matches 10 bases. The CDR3 has 16 residues. The germline V gene has CDR1 LGHDT and CDR2 YNNKEL (reference sequence). V gave up 3 bases and J gave up 5 bases; unmatched junction bases: 7.

This clonotype was detected many times. The rearrangement joins TRBV7-3 to TRBJ2-1; 8 positions match TRBD2. The CDR3 spans 16 residues. The trim removed 4 bases at V and 3 bases at J, leaving 8 bases unmatched. CDR1 is SGHTA and CDR2 is FQGTGA in the germline V gene. CDR3 sequence reads: CASSSGAGAGYNEQFF. The CDR3 DNA is TGTGCCAGCAGCTCTGGAGCGGGGGCCGGCTACAATGAGCAGTTCTTC. Based on the CDR3 plus reference TRBV7-3 and TRBJ2-1, the full variable domain is GAGVSQTPSNKVTEKGKYVELRCDPISGHTALYWYRQSLGQGPEFLIYFQGTGAADDSGLPNDRFFAVRPEGSVSTLKIQRTERGDSAVYLCASSSGAGAGYNEQFFGPGTRLTVL.

The CDR3 DNA follows: TGCGCCAGCAGGCTCGACACTGAAGCTTTCTTT. Translation gives CASRLDTEAFF. This chain joins TRBV4-1 and TRBJ1-1, with D unclear. From germline, CDR1 is MGHRA and CDR2 YSYEKL. The V gene lost 6 bases and the J gene lost 3 bases, with 5 bases spanning the gap. CDR3 length equals 11 residues.

This clonotype appeared many times. The chain links TRBV12-5 to TRBJ2-5, with D possibly being TRBD1 (5 bases). This CDR3 spans 15 amino acids. Germline CDR1 is LGHNT and CDR2 is FRNRAP. V was pared by 5 bases and J by 0 bases, with 13 bases between. The CDR3 sequence: CASGEPDSNQETQYF. CDR3 sequence (DNA): TGTGCTAGTGGTGAGCCCGACAGTAACCAAGAGACCCAGTACTTC.

This clonotype was recorded a few times. The rearrangement joins TRBV6-1 to TRBJ1-2; D may be TRBD1 (6 bases). Germline V CDR1 and CDR2: MNHNS, SASEGT. The CDR3 is 13 amino acids. V dropped 4 bases and J dropped 4 bases, with 10 bases sitting between them. Written as DNA, the CDR3 is TGTGCCAGCAGTGCTGGACAGCTCTATGGCTACACCTTC. It codes for CASSAGQLYGYTF.

This clonotype was seen at least ten times. CDR3 residues: CASSLARGEKLFF. In DNA form, the CDR3 reads TGTGCCAGCAGCTTAGCCAGAGGGGAAAAACTGTTTTTT. This sequence joins TRBV7-2 and TRBJ1-4; D uncertain. From germline, CDR1 is SGHTA and CDR2 FQGNSA. V was cut by 0 bases and J by 8 bases, with 7 bases left in between. The CDR3 is 13 residues long.

In this sample, this clonotype turned up many times. The rearrangement joins TRBV27 to TRBJ1-2; a weak D match, TRBD1 (6 bases). Germline V gene sequence: CDR1 MNHEY, CDR2 SMNVEV (reference sequence). CDR3 length: 18 residues. Trimming left V 5 bases short and J 3 bases short, with 25 bases between. CDR3 bases: TGTGCCAGCAGTCCACAACGGTCCACAGGGAAAACTGACTATGGCTACACCTTC. Protein product: CASSPQRSTGKTDYGYTF.

This clonotype was picked up many times. CDR3 in DNA: TGTGCCAGCAGGGGGACAGGGGGCACCGGGGAGCTGTTTTTT. It specifies CASRGTGGTGELFF. The chain recombines TRBV7-8 with TRBJ2-2; 11 bases align to TRBD1. CDR1 SGHVS and CDR2 FQNEAQ come from the germline V gene. The CDR3 extends over 14 amino acids. Unmatched junction bases numbered 1, after V lost 6 bases and J lost 4 bases. The full variable domain, its missing parts supplied by reference TRBV7-8 and TRBJ2-2, is GAGVSQSPRYKVAKRGQDVALRCDPISGHVSLFWYQQALGQGPEFLTYFQNEAQLDKSGLPSDRFFAERPEGSVSTLKIQRTQQEDSAVYLCASRGTGGTGELFFGEGSRLTVL.

This clonotype came up many times. The chain links TRBV7-2 to TRBJ2-5, with D possibly TRBD2 on 7 matching bases. Germline V gives CDR1 SGHTA, CDR2 FQGNSA. The CDR3 is 14 residues long. V lost 7 bases and J lost 6, with 18 bases in between. CDR3 region: CASTARGAPKTQYF. CDR3 nucleotides: TGTGCCAGCACCGCCCGGGGGGCGCCGAAGACCCAGTACTTC.

This clonotype was recorded at least ten times. The V and J genes are TRBV3-1 and TRBJ1-2; tentative D call: TRBD1 (6 bases). The CDR3 has 13 residues. The germline CDR1 and CDR2 sequences are LGHDT and YNNKEL (reference sequence). Trimming took 4 bases from V and 7 from J, leaving 13 bases between them. The CDR3 here is CASSLSGASGYTF. CDR3 DNA: TGTGCCAGCAGCCTCTCGGGGGCCTCTGGCTACACCTTC.

The chain couples TRBV18 to TRBJ1-1; D is unclear. This CDR3 comprises 14 residues. The germline V and J ends were trimmed by 3 bases and 5 bases, with 13 bases remaining between them. Germline V lookup: CDR1 KGHSH, CDR2 LQKENI. CDR3 protein: CASSPLGGGTEAFF. The CDR3 DNA is TGTGCCAGCTCACCTCTTGGAGGTGGGACTGAAGCTTTCTTT. The full variable domain, in which reference TRBV18 and TRBJ1-1 provide the parts outside the CDR3, is NAGVMQNPRHLVRRRGQEARLRCSPMKGHSHVYWYRQLPEEGLKFMVYLQKENIIDESGMPKERFSAEFPKEGPSILRIQQVVRGDSAAYFCASSPLGGGTEAFFGQGTRLTVV.

This clonotype has ten or more counts. The gene calls are TRBV6-6 and TRBJ2-2; D is perhaps TRBD1 (5 bases). This CDR3 is built from 14 residues. The germline gives CDR1 MNHNY, CDR2 SVGAGI (reference sequence). Trimming took off 5 bases at V and 1 base at J, with 8 bases between the two ends. The CDR3 sequence: CASSQTENTGELFF. In nucleotides, the CDR3 is TGTGCCAGCAGTCAGACAGAGAACACCGGGGAGCTGTTTTTT.

Ten or more counts support this clonotype. The CDR3: CASTDQTSGVRSEQFF. The CDR3 coding sequence is TGTGCCAGCACCGACCAGACTAGCGGGGTGAGGAGTGAGCAGTTCTTC. The V and J genes are TRBV5-5 and TRBJ2-1; 11 bases line up with TRBD2. The CDR3 is 16 amino acids. Per the germline V gene, CDR1 is SGHKS and CDR2 is YYEKEE (reference sequence). V lost 6 bases and J lost 9; bases outside the gene matches: 14.

This clonotype was detected many times. The chain joins TRBV5-1 to TRBJ1-2; D gene uncertain. The length of the CDR3 is 13 residues. Deletions cut 3 bases from V and 1 base from J, with 7 bases between. Per the germline V gene, CDR1 is SGHRS and CDR2 is YFSETQ. CDR3 DNA sequence: TGCGCCAGCAGCTCGGCGCTTAACTATGGCTACACCTTC. Amino acid sequence: CASSSALNYGYTF.

This clonotype was recorded at least ten times. The chain joins TRBV20-1 to TRBJ2-5; D remains unclear. CDR1 and CDR2 from the germline V gene are DFQATT and SNEGSKA (reference sequence). Trimming shortened V by 1 base and J by 4 bases, and 7 bases separated the two germline ends. The CDR3 totals 12 residues. CDR3 in amino acids: CSARVTGETQYF. The CDR3 nucleotides read TGCAGTGCTAGAGTTACGGGAGAGACCCAGTACTTC.

In its sample, this clonotype was seen many times. The CDR3 protein is CASSTITTGTGELFF. CDR3 DNA: TGCGCCAGCAGTACAATAACAACAGGGACCGGGGAGCTGTTTTTT. The gene calls are TRBV5-1 and TRBJ2-2; a weak D match, TRBD1 (6 bases). Germline V CDR1 and CDR2: SGHRS, YFSETQ. The CDR3 runs 15 residues. V dropped 5 bases and J dropped 5 bases, with 16 bases sitting between them. Full variable domain (missing parts from reference TRBV5-1 and TRBJ2-2): KAGVTQTPRYLIKTRGQQVTLSCSPISGHRSVSWYQQTPGQGLQFLFEYFSETQRNKGNFPGRFSGRQFSNSRSEMNVSTLELGDSALYLCASSTITTGTGELFFGEGSRLTVL.

This clonotype was recorded at least ten times. The chain recombines TRBV7-8 with TRBJ2-2; D uncertain. The CDR3 has 14 residues. The V end was cut by 0 bases, the J end by 0 bases, with 2 bases between. The V gene's germline CDR1 is SGHVS and CDR2 FQNEAQ. The CDR3: CASSLAANTGELFF. The CDR3 DNA reads TGTGCCAGCAGCTTAGCGGCGAACACCGGGGAGCTGTTTTTT.

This clonotype was seen ten or more times. This chain connects TRBV15 to TRBJ1-3, with D unresolved. The germline V and J ends were trimmed by 4 bases and 0 bases, with 16 bases remaining between them. CDR1 and CDR2 from the germline V gene are LNHNV and YYDKDF (reference sequence). The CDR3 sequence is 17 residues long. CDR3 loop: CATSNPGRPDSGNTIYF. The CDR3, as DNA: TGTGCCACCAGCAACCCTGGACGGCCCGACTCTGGAAACACCATATATTTT.